The clone carrying this TCR beta chain was detected a few times. As yet, its antigen is unknown. These data are taken from a study of early T cells in non-severe SARS-CoV-2 infection. In the study overall: It was bulk RNA from unsorted whole blood that was sequenced, and the chains were unpaired. Study results and limitations: VDJdb matching favored anti-spike CD8 responses, missing private and CD4 specificities.

This CDR3 comprises 14 residues. CDR1 is MNHEY, CDR2 SVGAGI, per germline. The ends lost 8 bases at V and 6 bases at J; junction bases unmatched: 9. Individual cDNA molecules received unique molecular identifiers. One entry per CDR3 protein results from TCRdb running MiXCR on the 5' RACE reads. The sample shows about 64,000 distinct CDR3 sequences, roughly 9% of them seen only once. This rearrangement joins TRBV6-5 to TRBJ1-2, with 10 bases lining up with TRBD1. The sequence was obtained from an adult who was a healthcare worker with PCR-confirmed SARS-CoV-2 infection or an uninfected control (not recorded which). Sequenced here: whole blood, sampled at baseline. CDR3 in DNA: TGTGCCAGCCGAGACGGGACAGGGGTACATGGCTACACCTTC. It encodes CASRDGTGVHGYTF.